What follows describes a single T cell receptor (beta chain). What antigen it recognizes has not been identified. One base away there is no much larger clone; base qualities are not given. The data were taken from a study of cytomegalovirus exposure and HLA in healthy donors (dated by TCRdb to about 2017). In terms of the full investigation: The roughly 670 repertoires of the first cohort and the roughly 120 validation repertoires were produced on the same platform, according to a later analysis. High-throughput TCR immunosequencing, statistical association of individual TCRs with disease status, and machine learning were combined to predict cytomegalovirus infection status. Along with the approximately 620-subject first cohort, a separate validation cohort of 120 different subjects was used. The study was designed to test whether signatures of past pathogen exposure could be identified by cataloging public T cell receptors. General findings and caveats noted by the study authors: The classifier was reported to diagnose cytomegalovirus status with high specificity and sensitivity in both the original cohort and the validation cohort. While some public TCRs were present in many individuals, most TCR sequences turned up only very rarely across donors. The study listed 164 TCR beta chains as associated with cytomegalovirus. A later analysis found that TCRs clustered in the first cohort also tended to co-occur in the roughly 120 validation repertoires, with 90% to 95% of cluster scores above 0. A few of the identified cytomegalovirus-associated TCR beta chains were confirmed in vitro to be specific for cytomegalovirus antigens. It was suggested by the authors that the approach could potentially be generalized to other disease states and immunological phenotypes. A later analysis lacked HLA typing for the validation cohort, so it scored co-occurrence in that cohort across all 130 or so repertoires.

Library preparation used the immunoSEQ multiplex PCR assay. On the study's bioinformatics: To diagnose cytomegalovirus status from the catalog of TCR beta chain sequences, a statistical classification framework was built. TCRdb re-hosts the immuneACCESS table, in-frame sequences only. Its copies lack some clones; in the studies checked, an unresolved V gene accounts for under half of them, and the cause for the rest is not known. That table is the source of V, J and clone size, and D and trimming were worked out from the DNA. The sample table shows tens of thousands of clones, and roughly nine tenths are seen once. The ten largest make up more than 8% of the sample. The donors belonged to the validation cohort of around 130 subjects, which was separate from the 666-subject first cohort. The germline V gene specifies SGHDT as CDR1 and YYEEEE as CDR2. The CDR3 numbers 17 residues from cysteine through phenylalanine. Only the CDR3 DNA is retained, 51 bases long and in frame from the first base. Here V drops 0 bases and J drops 1 base, and the junction holds 7 bases not matched to any gene.

Recombination connected TRBV5-6 to TRBJ2-1, and TRBD2 aligns with 7 junction nucleotides. Material for sequencing was PBMCs. The source is a woman aged 18-29 years in good health and CMV-seropositive. The CDR3 region has the sequence CASSLGVAGTSYNEQFF. DNA sequence: TGTGCCAGCAGCTTGGGGGTAGCGGGCACATCCTACAATGAGCAGTTCTTC.